This record looks at one TCR beta chain sequence and its context. Its antigen is still unknown. No cell sorting was done before RNA was extracted from the tissue. Newly diagnosed lung cancer patients had thoracic surgery in China, August–November 2014, without prior chemotherapy. The data were obtained in a study of tumor and adjacent non-tumor tissue in lung cancer. Study information: Aged about 31 to 85 years, patients included 10 men and roughly 5 women with stage I to III disease. Samples averaged roughly 4.3 million productive TCRbeta reads each. The study, taken as a whole, reports: TCR diversity was significantly greater in tumor than normal lung tissue.

The library came from three nested PCR rounds adapted from ARM-PCR protocols. TCRdb redid the calling of the multiplex PCR reads with MiXCR, one entry per CDR3 protein. The data contain under 150,000 distinct CDR3 sequences, around 67% of them seen just once; the ten biggest clones take up 18%. The receptor was isolated from a man in his sixties with small cell lung cancer. Sequences were obtained from lung tumor tissue.

CDR3 protein: CASSPGPMDGYTF. CDR3 coding DNA: TGCGCCAGCAGCCCCGGCCCGATGGATGGCTACACCTTC. This chain connects TRBV5-1 to TRBJ1-2; D gene unclear. Germline V gives CDR1 SGHRS, CDR2 YFSETQ. Trimming cost V 4 bases and J 6 bases, with 13 bases left between them. This CDR3 has 13 residues.